Following are 14 T cell receptor beta chains from one sample sequenced in a study of blood T cell repertoires in COVID-19. Sequenced by immunoSEQ multiplex PCR; TCRdb stores in-frame clones only, minus some. The table lists more than 65,000 clones, roughly 87% of them singletons, with roughly 13% in the top ten. The sample was peripheral blood. The receptors were gathered from a woman of 80 years or more with acute or convalescent COVID-19.

This clone has only one observation. This chain joins TRBV23-1 and TRBJ1-2; 9 bases fit TRBD1. TRBV23-1 is treated as an ORF (open reading frame) with a function not yet certain. V was pared by 5 bases and J by 0 bases, with 7 bases of the junction left unmatched. This CDR3 spans 16 amino acids. The CDR3 sequence: CASSYRGQGANYGYTF. The CDR3 region has the DNA TGCGCCAGCAGTTACAGGGGACAGGGTGCTAACTATGGCTACACCTTC.

The V gene is TRBV3-1 (or the pseudogene TRBV3-2), the J gene TRBJ1-2; D may be TRBD1 (6 bases). This CDR3 contains 15 residues. Germline CDR1 is LGHDT and CDR2 is YNNKEL (reference sequence). V lost 0 bases to trimming and J lost 3 bases, with 11 bases between them. The chain's CDR3 is CASSQEGAIDYGYTF. CDR3 nucleotides: TGTGCCAGCAGCCAAGAGGGGGCGATTGACTATGGCTACACCTTC.

The rearrangement links TRBV15 to TRBJ1-2; D unclear. The CDR3 length is 15 residues. Per the germline V gene, CDR1 is LNHNV and CDR2 is YYDKDF (reference sequence). The V gene lost 1 base and the J gene lost 4 bases, with 13 bases spanning the gap. Written as DNA, the CDR3 is TGTGCCACCAGCAGAGCGGGAGCAGGATCCTATGGCTACACCTTC. Translating it yields CATSRAGAGSYGYTF.

The rearrangement links TRBV25-1 to TRBJ1-2; weak D call: TRBD1 (6 bases). CDR3 length: 14 amino acids. From germline, CDR1 is MGHDK and CDR2 SYGVNS. V was pared by 4 bases and J by 4 bases, with 13 bases between. CDR3 residues: CASSGGTNTYGYTF. The CDR3 DNA reads TGTGCCAGCAGTGGGGGGACAAACACCTATGGCTACACCTTC.

This clone was detected only once. The chain couples TRBV6-1 to TRBJ2-4; 10 bases map to TRBD1. The CDR3 runs to 16 residues. Trimming removed 2 bases from V and 7 bases from J; junction bases left unmatched: 8. CDR1 and CDR2 (germline): MNHNS, SASEGT. The CDR3 is CASSERTGGKVNIQYF. CDR3 nucleotides: TGTGCCAGCAGTGAACGGACAGGGGGGAAGGTTAACATTCAGTACTTC.

This chain joins TRBV19 and TRBJ1-1, with 8 bases that match TRBD1. Germline V CDR1 and CDR2: LNHDA, SQIVND (reference sequence). The CDR3 covers 15 residues. After removal of 1 base from V and 1 base from J, the junction contained 2 bases not matched to a gene. CDR3 in amino acids: CASSIVGTGNTEAFF. As DNA, the CDR3 is TGTGCCAGTAGTATAGTAGGGACAGGGAACACTGAAGCTTTCTTT.

This rearrangement joins TRBV11-2 to TRBJ1-2; D might be TRBD1 (6 bases). CDR1 and CDR2 from the germline V gene are SGHAT and FQNNGV. The CDR3 covers 15 residues. V was pared by 1 base and J by 5 bases, with 14 bases between. The CDR3 region has the DNA TGTGCCAGCAGCTTAGGGCTCGACAGGAGATATGGCTACACCTTC. Translation: CASSLGLDRRYGYTF.

This clone was counted only a few times. The chain employs TRBV25-1 and TRBJ2-5, with D unresolved. CDR1 is MGHDK, CDR2 SYGVNS, per germline. Trimming pared 1 base from V and 5 bases from J, leaving 2 bases between. This CDR3 comprises 11 residues. DNA for the CDR3: TGTGCCAGCAGTGAATCGGAGACCCAGTACTTC. Its protein is CASSESETQYF.

The chain links TRBV9 to TRBJ1-4; D gene uncertain. The germline gives CDR1 SGDLS, CDR2 YYNGEE. The V gene lost 0 bases and the J gene lost 8 bases, with 11 bases spanning the gap. CDR3 length equals 14 residues. The CDR3 spells CASSVGGGREKLFF. CDR3 sequence (DNA): TGTGCCAGCAGCGTAGGTGGAGGGAGGGAAAAACTGTTTTTT.

In its sample, this clone was seen many times. This chain links TRBV29-1 with TRBJ1-1, with a weak D call TRBD1 (6 bases). This CDR3 has 15 amino acids. Germline V gene sequence: CDR1 SQVTM, CDR2 ANQGSEA. The V gene lost 0 bases and the J gene lost 0 bases, with 11 bases spanning the gap. The CDR3 region is CSVEDLQGMNTEAFF. The CDR3 nucleotides read TGCAGCGTTGAAGATCTTCAGGGGATGAACACTGAAGCTTTCTTT. Together with reference TRBV29-1 and TRBJ1-1, the CDR3 gives the full variable domain: SAVISQKPSRDICQRGTSLTIQCQVDSQVTMMFWYRQQPGQSLTLIATANQGSEATYESGFVIDKFPISRPNLTFSTLTVSNMSPEDSSIYLCSVEDLQGMNTEAFFGQGTRLTVV.

V gene TRBV24-1 combines with J gene TRBJ1-5; unclear D gene. Trimming removed 6 bases from V and 0 bases from J, with 5 bases in between. Germline loops: CDR1 KGHDR, CDR2 SFDVKD. This CDR3 has 13 residues. Written as DNA, the CDR3 is TGTGCCACCAGTCACTATAGCAATCAGCCCCAGCATTTT. Translation gives CATSHYSNQPQHF.

This chain links TRBV27 with TRBJ2-3; 7 bases map to TRBD2. The germline CDR1 and CDR2 sequences are MNHEY and SMNVEV (reference sequence). The J segment lost 1 base and the V segment lost 3 bases, leaving 4 bases of the junction unmatched. This CDR3 has 15 residues. The CDR3 DNA reads as TGTGCCAGCAGTTTTGGGGGGGAAGGCACAGATACGCAGTATTTT. Protein: CASSFGGEGTDTQYF.

The rearrangement links TRBV7-9 to TRBJ2-2; 7 bases fit TRBD2. Germline CDR1 and CDR2: SEHNR and FQNEAQ (reference sequence). The CDR3 is made up of 16 amino acids. Germline trimming cut 1 base from V and 1 base from J; bases unmatched to any gene: 3. CDR3 DNA sequence: TGTGCCAGCAGCTTAGGGCTAGCGGTGAACACCGGGGAGCTGTTTTTT. Protein: CASSLGLAVNTGELFF.

This rearrangement joins TRBV10-2 to TRBJ2-1; 9 bases are shared with TRBD1. Unmatched junction bases numbered 3, after V lost 2 bases and J lost 4 bases. The CDR3 is 15 residues long. Germline CDR1 is WSHSY and CDR2 is SAAADI. The CDR3 sequence: CASSERGQGYNEQFF. The CDR3 nucleotides are TGCGCCAGCAGTGAGAGAGGACAGGGGTACAATGAGCAGTTCTTC.